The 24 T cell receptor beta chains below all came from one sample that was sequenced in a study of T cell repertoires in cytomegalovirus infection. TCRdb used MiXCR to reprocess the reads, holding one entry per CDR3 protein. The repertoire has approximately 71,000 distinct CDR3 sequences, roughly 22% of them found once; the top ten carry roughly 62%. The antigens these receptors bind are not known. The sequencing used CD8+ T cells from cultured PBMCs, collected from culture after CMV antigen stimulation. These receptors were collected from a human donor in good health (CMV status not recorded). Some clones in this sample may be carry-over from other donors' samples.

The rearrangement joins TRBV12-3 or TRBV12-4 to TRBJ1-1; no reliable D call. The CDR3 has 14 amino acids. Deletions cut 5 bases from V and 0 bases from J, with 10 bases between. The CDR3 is CASSPTAMNTEAFF. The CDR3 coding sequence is TGTGCCAGCAGTCCCACAGCTATGAACACTGAAGCTTTCTTT.

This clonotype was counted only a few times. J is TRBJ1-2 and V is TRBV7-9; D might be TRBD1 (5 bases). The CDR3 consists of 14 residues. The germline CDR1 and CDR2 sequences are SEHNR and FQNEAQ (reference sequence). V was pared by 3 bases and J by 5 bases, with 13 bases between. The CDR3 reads CASSFAGTSYGYTF. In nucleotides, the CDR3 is TGTGCCAGCAGCTTCGCCGGGACTAGTTATGGCTACACCTTC.

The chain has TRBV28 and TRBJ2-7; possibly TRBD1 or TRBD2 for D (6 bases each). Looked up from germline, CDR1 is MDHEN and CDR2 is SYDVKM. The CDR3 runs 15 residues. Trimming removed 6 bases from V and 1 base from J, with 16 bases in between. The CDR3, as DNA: TGTGCCAGCAGCCCCAGGAGGGGGGTTTCCTACGAGCAGTACTTC. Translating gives CASSPRRGVSYEQYF.

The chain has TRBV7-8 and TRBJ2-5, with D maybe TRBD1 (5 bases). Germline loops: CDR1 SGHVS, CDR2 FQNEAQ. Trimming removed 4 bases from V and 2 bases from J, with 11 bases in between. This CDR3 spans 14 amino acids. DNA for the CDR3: TGTGCCAGCAGCTCCAAAGGGGCACAAGAGACCCAGTACTTC. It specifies CASSSKGAQETQYF.

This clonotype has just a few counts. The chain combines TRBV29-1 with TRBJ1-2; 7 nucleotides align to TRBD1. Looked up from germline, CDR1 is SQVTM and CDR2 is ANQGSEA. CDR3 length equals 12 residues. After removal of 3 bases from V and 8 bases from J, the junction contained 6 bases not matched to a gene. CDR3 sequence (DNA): TGCAGCGTTGAGGGGGACAGCCAAGGCTACACCTTC. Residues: CSVEGDSQGYTF. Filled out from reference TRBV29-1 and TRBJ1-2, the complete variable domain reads SAVISQKPSRDICQRGTSLTIQCQVDSQVTMMFWYRQQPGQSLTLIATANQGSEATYESGFVIDKFPISRPNLTFSTLTVSNMSPEDSSIYLCSVEGDSQGYTFGSGTRLTVV.

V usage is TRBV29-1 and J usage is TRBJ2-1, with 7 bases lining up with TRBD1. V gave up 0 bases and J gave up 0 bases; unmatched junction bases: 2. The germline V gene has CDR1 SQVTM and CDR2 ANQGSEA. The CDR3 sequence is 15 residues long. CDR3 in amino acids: CSVEEGDSSYNEQFF. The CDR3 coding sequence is TGCAGCGTTGAAGAAGGGGACAGCTCCTACAATGAGCAGTTCTTC.

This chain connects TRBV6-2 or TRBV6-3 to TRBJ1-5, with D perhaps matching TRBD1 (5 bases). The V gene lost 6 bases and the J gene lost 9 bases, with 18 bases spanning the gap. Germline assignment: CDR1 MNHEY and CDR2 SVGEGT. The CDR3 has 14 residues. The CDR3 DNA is TGTGCCAGCAGGAAGTGTGAGGGGCCATGGCCCCAGCATTTT. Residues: CASRKCEGPWPQHF.

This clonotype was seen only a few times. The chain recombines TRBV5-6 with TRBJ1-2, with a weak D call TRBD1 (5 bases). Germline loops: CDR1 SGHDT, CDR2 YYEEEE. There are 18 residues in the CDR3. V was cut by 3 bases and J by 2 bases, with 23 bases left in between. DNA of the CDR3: TGTGCCAGCAGCTCTCGGGTAGTCGCCAGGGAAGGCAACTATGGCTACACCTTC. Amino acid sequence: CASSSRVVAREGNYGYTF. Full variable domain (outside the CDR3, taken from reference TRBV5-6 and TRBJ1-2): DAGVTQSPTHLIKTRGQQVTLRCSPKSGHDTVSWYQQALGQGPQFIFQYYEEEERQRGNFPDRFSGHQFPNYSSELNVNALLLGDSALYLCASSSRVVAREGNYGYTFGSGTRLTVV.

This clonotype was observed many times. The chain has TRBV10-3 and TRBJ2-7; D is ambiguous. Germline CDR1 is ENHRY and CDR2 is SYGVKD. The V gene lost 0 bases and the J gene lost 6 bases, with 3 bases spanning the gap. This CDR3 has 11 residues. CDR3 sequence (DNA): TGTGCCATCAGTGAGTCTGGCGAGCAGTACTTC. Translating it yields CAISESGEQYF.

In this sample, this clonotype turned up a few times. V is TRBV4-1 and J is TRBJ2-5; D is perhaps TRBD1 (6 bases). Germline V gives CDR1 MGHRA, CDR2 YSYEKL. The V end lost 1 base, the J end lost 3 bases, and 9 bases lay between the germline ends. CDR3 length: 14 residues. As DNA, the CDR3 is TGCGCCAGCAGCCAAGGGGGGCGCGAAGAGACCCAGTACTTC. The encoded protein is CASSQGGREETQYF.

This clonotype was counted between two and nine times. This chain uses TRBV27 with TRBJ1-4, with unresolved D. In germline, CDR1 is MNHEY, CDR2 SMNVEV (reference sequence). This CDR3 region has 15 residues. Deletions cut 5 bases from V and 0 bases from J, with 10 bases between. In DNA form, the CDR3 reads TGTGCCAGCAGTCCGCAGGTTGCAACTAATGAAAAACTGTTTTTT. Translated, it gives CASSPQVATNEKLFF.

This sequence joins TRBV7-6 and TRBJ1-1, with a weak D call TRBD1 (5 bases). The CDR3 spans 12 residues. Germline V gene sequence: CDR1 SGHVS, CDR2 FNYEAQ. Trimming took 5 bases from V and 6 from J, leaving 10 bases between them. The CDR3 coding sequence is TGTGCCAGCAGCATTGACAGCGCTGAAGCTTTCTTT. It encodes CASSIDSAEAFF.

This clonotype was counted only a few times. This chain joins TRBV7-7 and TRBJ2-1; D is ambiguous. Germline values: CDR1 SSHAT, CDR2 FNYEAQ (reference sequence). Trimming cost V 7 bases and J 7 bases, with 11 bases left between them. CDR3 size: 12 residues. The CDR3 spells CASTDGSNEQFF. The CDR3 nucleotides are TGTGCCAGCACCGATGGAAGTAATGAGCAGTTCTTC.

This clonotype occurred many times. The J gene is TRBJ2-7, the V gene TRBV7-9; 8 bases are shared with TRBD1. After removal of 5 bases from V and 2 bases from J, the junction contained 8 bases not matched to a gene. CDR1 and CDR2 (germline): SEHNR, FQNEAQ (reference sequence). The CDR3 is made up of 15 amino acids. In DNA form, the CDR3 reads TGTGCCAGCAGCCCCCCCGGACAGGGAACCTACGAGCAGTACTTC. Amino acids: CASSPPGQGTYEQYF.

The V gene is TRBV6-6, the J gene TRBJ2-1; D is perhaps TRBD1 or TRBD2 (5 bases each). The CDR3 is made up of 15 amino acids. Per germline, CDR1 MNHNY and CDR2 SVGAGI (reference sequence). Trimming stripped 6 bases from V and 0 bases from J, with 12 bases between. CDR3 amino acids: CASSWPGSSYNEQFF. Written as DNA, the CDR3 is TGTGCCAGCAGCTGGCCAGGGAGCTCCTACAATGAGCAGTTCTTC.

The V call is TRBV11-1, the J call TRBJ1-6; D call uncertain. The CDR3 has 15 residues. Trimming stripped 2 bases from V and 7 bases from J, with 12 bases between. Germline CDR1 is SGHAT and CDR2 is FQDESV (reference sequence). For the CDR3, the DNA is TGTGCCAGCAGCTTATTATCTTGGGAGAATTCACCCCTCCACTTT. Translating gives CASSLLSWENSPLHF.

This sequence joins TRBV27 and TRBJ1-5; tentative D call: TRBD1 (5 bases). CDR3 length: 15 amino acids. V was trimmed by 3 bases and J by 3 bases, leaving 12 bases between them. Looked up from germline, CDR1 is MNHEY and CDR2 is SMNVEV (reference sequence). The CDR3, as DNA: TGTGCCAGCAGTTTTGGGGGGTCTAACAATCAGCCCCAGCATTTT. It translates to CASSFGGSNNQPQHF.

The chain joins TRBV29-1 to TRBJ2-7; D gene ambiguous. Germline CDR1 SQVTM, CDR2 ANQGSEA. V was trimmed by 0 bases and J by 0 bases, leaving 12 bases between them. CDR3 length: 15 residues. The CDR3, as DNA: TGCAGCGTTGAAGATTATGGTCAGAACTCCTACGAGCAGTACTTC. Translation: CSVEDYGQNSYEQYF.

CDR3 DNA: TGTGCCAGCAGCTTAGTCGGGACAGGGGATGGCTACACCTTC. Protein: CASSLVGTGDGYTF. This chain links TRBV7-2 with TRBJ1-2; 10 positions match TRBD1. CDR3 length: 14 amino acids. Trimming removed 1 base from V and 6 bases from J; junction bases left unmatched: 2. Germline CDR1 reads SGHTA; CDR2 reads FQGNSA.

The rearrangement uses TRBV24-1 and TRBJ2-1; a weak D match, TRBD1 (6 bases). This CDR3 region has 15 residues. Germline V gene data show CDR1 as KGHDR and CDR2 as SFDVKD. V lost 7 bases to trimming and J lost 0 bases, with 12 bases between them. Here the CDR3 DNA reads TGTGCCACCAGCCCCCGAGGGGGCTCCTACAATGAGCAGTTCTTC. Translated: CATSPRGGSYNEQFF.

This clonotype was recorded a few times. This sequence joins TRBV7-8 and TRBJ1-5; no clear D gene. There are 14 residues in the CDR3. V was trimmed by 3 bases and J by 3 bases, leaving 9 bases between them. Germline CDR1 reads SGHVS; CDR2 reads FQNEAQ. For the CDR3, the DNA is TGTGCCAGCAGCTTGGGAAACCTCAATCAGCCCCAGCATTTT. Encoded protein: CASSLGNLNQPQHF.

In DNA form, the CDR3 reads TGTGCCAGCAGCCCATCCGGCAGGGAAAGGAACACTGAAGCTTTCTTT. This translates into CASSPSGRERNTEAFF. The chain carries TRBV11-2 and TRBJ1-1; D possibly corresponds to TRBD1 (5 bases). Looked up from germline, CDR1 is SGHAT and CDR2 is FQNNGV. Trimming left V 5 bases short and J 1 base short, with 17 bases between. There are 16 residues in the CDR3.

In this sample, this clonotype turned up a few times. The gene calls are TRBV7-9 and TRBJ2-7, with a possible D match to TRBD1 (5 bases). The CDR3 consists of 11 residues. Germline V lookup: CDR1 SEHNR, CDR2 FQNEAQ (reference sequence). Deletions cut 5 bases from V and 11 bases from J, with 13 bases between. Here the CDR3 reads CASSPAGWEYF. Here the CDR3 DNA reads TGTGCCAGCAGCCCGGCAGGGTGGGAGTACTTC.

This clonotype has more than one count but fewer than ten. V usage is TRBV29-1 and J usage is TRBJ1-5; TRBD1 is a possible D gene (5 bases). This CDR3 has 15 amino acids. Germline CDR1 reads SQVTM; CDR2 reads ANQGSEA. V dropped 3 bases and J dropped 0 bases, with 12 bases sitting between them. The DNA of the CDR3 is TGCAGCGTTGAGGAGGAAGGGGATAGCAATCAGCCCCAGCATTTT. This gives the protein CSVEEEGDSNQPQHF.